Reported below is one TCR beta chain. The antigen is unknown. Only in-frame clones appear in the TCRdb table, and some are missing; sequencing was by immunoSEQ multiplex PCR. The sample lists more than 10,000 clones; roughly 80% were seen once. The data are from a study of T cell repertoires in ileal Crohn's disease. Study details: Median disease duration was roughly 8.5 years; 35% smoked at surgery. At postoperative colonoscopy, neoterminal ileum biopsies were taken as M6. About half received postoperative treatment, roughly twelve with thiopurines and roughly 20 anti-TNF. Regarding the study as a whole: Compared with non-smokers, active smokers at surgery showed more clonal expansions.

The time point denotes: neoterminal ileum biopsy at postoperative endoscopy, about 6 months after surgery. Germline V gene data show CDR1 as LNHDA and CDR2 as SQIVND (reference sequence). The ends were cut back, 3 bases at V and 1 base at J, with 12 bases in the middle. The CDR3 is 15 residues long. The chain links TRBV19 to TRBJ1-1, with TRBD1 as a possible D gene (5 bases). The sequenced material came from ileal tissue. This TCR was recovered from an adult with Crohn's disease. The CDR3 sequence: CASSMARVANTEAFF. The CDR3 coding sequence is TGTGCCAGTAGTATGGCCAGGGTGGCGAACACTGAAGCTTTCTTT.